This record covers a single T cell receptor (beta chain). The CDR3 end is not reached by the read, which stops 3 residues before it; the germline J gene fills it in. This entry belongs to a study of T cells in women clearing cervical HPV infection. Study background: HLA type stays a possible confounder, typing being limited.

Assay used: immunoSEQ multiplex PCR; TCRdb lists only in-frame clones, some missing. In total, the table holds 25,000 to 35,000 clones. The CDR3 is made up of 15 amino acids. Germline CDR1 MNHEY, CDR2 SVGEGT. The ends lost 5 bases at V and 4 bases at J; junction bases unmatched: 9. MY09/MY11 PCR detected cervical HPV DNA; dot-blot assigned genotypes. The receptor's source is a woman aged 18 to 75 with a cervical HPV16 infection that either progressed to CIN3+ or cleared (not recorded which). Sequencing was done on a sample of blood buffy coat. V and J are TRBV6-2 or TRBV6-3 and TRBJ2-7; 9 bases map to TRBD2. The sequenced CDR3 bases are TGTGCCAGCAGTAGGGCCGGGACTAGCTCTTACGAG. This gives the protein CASSRAGTSSYE. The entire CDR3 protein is CASSRAGTSSYEQYF.